The clone carrying this TCR beta chain was seen a handful of times. Its antigen is not known. This entry comes from a study of Graves' ophthalmopathy and Graves' hyperthyroidism. Study information: Investigators collected peripheral blood at initial diagnosis, before any treatment was given.

RNA transcripts yielded amplified TCR beta CDR3 regions. The library came from an HTBI-primed first-round RT-PCR and a second-round multiplex PCR. TCRdb reprocessed the multiplex PCR reads with MiXCR, giving one entry per CDR3 protein. Of 450,000 or so distinct CDR3 sequences detected, around an eighth appear once; the ten largest clones hold roughly 9.8%. General study findings and limits: Its predictions of ophthalmopathy progression gave the model around 71% sensitivity and approximately 72% specificity.

After removal of 5 bases from V and 8 bases from J, the junction contained 8 bases not matched to a gene. CDR3 length equals 14 residues. CDR1 SEHNR and CDR2 FQNEAQ come from the germline V gene (reference sequence). V and J are TRBV7-9 and TRBJ2-2; 7 nucleotides match TRBD2. The TCR comes from a woman aged 25 to 45 with Graves' ophthalmopathy. Sequencing was performed on blood. The CDR3 region has the DNA TGTGCCAGCAGCCCCCCGGGGGGATCAGGGGAGCTGTTTTTT. Translation: CASSPPGGSGELFF.